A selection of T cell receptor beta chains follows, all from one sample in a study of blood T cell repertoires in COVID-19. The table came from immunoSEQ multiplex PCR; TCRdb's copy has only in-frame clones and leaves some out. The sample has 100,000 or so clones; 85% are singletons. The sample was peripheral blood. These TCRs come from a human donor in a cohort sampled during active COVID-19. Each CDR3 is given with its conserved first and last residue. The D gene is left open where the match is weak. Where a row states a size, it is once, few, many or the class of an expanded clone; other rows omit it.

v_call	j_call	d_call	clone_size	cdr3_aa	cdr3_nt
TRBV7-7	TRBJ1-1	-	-	CASSPDSNTEAFF	TGTGCTAGCAGCCCCGACTCCAACACTGAAGCTTTCTTT
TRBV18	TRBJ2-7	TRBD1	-	CASSPRILGQGNEQYF	TGTGCCAGCTCACCACGGATCCTGGGACAGGGTAACGAGCAGTACTTC
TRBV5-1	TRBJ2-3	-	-	CASSRGGVGTDTQYF	TGCGCCAGCAGCAGGGGCGGGGTAGGCACAGATACGCAGTATTTT
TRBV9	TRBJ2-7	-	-	CASSPSGDIYEQYF	TGTGCCAGCAGCCCTTCCGGGGATATTTACGAGCAGTACTTC
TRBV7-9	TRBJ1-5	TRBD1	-	CASSLAGGGGQPQHF	TGTGCCAGCAGCTTAGCAGGAGGGGGCGGGCAGCCCCAGCATTTT
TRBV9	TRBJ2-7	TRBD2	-	CASSARSGGHSYEQYF	TGTGCCAGCAGTGCCCGCAGCGGGGGCCATTCCTACGAGCAGTACTTC
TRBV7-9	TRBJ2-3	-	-	CASSLGVAYAVDTQYF	TGTGCCAGCAGCCTAGGGGTCGCTTACGCGGTGGATACGCAGTATTTT
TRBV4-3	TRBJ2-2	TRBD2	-	CASSRGTSGANTGELFF	TGCGCCAGCAGCCGAGGGACTAGCGGAGCGAACACCGGGGAGCTGTTTTTT
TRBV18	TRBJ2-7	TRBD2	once	CASSRSGSGGGTTYEQYF	TGTGCCAGCTCACGATCGGGTTCTGGCGGGGGGACAACCTACGAGCAGTACTTC
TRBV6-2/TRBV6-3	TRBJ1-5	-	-	CASSYSATRGRNQPQHF	TGTGCCAGCAGTTACTCCGCGACTCGGGGTCGCAATCAGCCCCAGCATTTT
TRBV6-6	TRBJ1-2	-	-	CASSLFETTQGGYTF	TGTGCCAGCAGCCTATTTGAAACCACTCAGGGTGGCTACACCTTC
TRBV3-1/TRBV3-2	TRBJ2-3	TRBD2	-	CASSQSSGSSDTQYF	TGTGCCAGCAGCCAATCCAGCGGGAGCTCAGATACGCAGTATTTT
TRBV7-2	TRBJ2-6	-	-	CASSLTRGTGANVLTF	TGTGCCAGCAGCCTAACCCGGGGTACCGGGGCCAACGTCCTGACTTTC
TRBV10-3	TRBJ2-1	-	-	CAISEVQVDEQFF	TGTGCCATCAGTGAGGTCCAGGTAGATGAGCAGTTCTTC
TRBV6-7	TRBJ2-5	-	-	CASRLHPGSGETQYF	TGTGCCAGCAGGCTACACCCAGGGTCCGGGGAGACCCAGTACTTC
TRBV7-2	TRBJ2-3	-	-	CASSLGSPDTQYF	TGTGCCAGCAGCTTAGGGAGCCCAGATACGCAGTATTTT
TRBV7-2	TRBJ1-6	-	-	CASNLLRGNSPPHF	TGTGCCAGCAACTTACTAAGGGGGAATTCACCCCCCCACTTT
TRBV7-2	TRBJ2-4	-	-	CASSLDKAKNIQYF	TGTGCCAGCAGCTTAGACAAAGCCAAAAACATTCAGTACTTC
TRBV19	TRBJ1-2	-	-	CASSEQGVHGYTF	TGTGCCAGTAGCGAGCAGGGTGTCCATGGCTACACCTTC
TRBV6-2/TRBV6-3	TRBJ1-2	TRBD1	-	CASSSTGGSYGYTF	TGTGCCAGCAGTTCGACAGGGGGAAGCTATGGCTACACCTTC
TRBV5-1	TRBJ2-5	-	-	CASSLSGGSETQYF	TGCGCCAGCAGCTTAAGTGGAGGTTCGGAGACCCAGTACTTC
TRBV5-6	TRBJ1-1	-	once	CASSPVQGNTEAFF	TGTGCCAGCAGCCCCGTACAGGGGAACACTGAAGCTTTCTTT
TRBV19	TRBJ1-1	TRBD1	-	CASRYRGKNTEAFF	TGTGCCAGTAGATACAGGGGTAAGAACACTGAAGCTTTCTTT
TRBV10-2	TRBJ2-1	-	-	CASSGLVNEQFF	TGCGCCAGCAGTGGACTAGTTAATGAGCAGTTCTTC